Below are 32 T cell receptor beta chains sequenced from a single sample in a study of cytomegalovirus exposure and HLA in healthy donors. The PCR contained 60 Vbeta and 13 Jbeta primers. The assay was immunoSEQ multiplex PCR, and TCRdb's table has in-frame clones only and misses some. The table has approximately 240,000 clones, around 76% seen once. Specimen: PBMCs. All receptors come from a woman between 40 and 55 years old in good health and CMV-seropositive.

CDR3 coding DNA: TGTGCCAGCAGCTACCAATTAACCCAGCGGGGGGAGTATTTT. This encodes CASSYQLTQRGEYF. The rearrangement uses TRBV5-6 and TRBJ2-3, with TRBD2 matching 9 bases. V lost 3 bases and J lost 13; bases outside the gene matches: 12. This CDR3 is built from 14 residues. Germline lookup yields CDR1 SGHDT and CDR2 YYEEEE.

The J gene is TRBJ2-1, the V gene TRBV7-9; TRBD2 aligns across 10 bases. Germline V gene sequence: CDR1 SEHNR, CDR2 FQNEAQ (reference sequence). The V gene end was trimmed by 10 bases and the J gene end by 4 bases; junction bases not matched to a gene: 13. The CDR3 consists of 16 residues. CDR3 in DNA: TGTGCCACCTCGAGCCAGCGGGGGGGCTCTTACAATGAGCAGTTCTTC. Protein product: CATSSQRGGSYNEQFF.

J is TRBJ2-5 and V is TRBV11-2, with a possible D match to TRBD1 (8 bases). The CDR3 is 17 amino acids. Trimming took 1 base from V and 4 from J, leaving 19 bases between them. CDR1 and CDR2 (germline): SGHAT, FQNNGV. Here the CDR3 DNA reads TGTGCCAGCAGCTTAGGCCCCCGGACAGGGAGGGCAGAGACCCAGTACTTC. Protein product: CASSLGPRTGRAETQYF.

This rearrangement joins TRBV11-3 to TRBJ2-3; D gene uncertain. The CDR3 contains 14 residues. The germline gives CDR1 SGHNT, CDR2 YENEEA. The V end lost 0 bases, the J end lost 0 bases, and 4 bases lay between the germline ends. CDR3 sequence (DNA): TGTGCCAGCAGCTTAGAAGCGAGCACAGATACGCAGTATTTT. Translated: CASSLEASTDTQYF.

The chain combines TRBV6-6 with TRBJ1-6, with 9 nucleotides matching TRBD1. CDR1 is MNHNY and CDR2 is SVGAGI in the germline V gene (reference sequence). This CDR3 has 15 amino acids. V lost 2 bases, J lost 7 bases, and 3 bases stayed unmatched. The CDR3 protein is CASSYMGQGNSPLHF. The CDR3 DNA reads as TGTGCCAGCAGTTACATGGGACAGGGAAATTCACCCCTCCACTTT.

Only a few counts were recorded for this clone. This rearrangement joins TRBV19 to TRBJ2-2; the match to TRBD2 covers 9 bases. CDR3 length equals 14 residues. V dropped 6 bases and J dropped 5; count of bases not matched to a gene: 4. Germline V gene sequence: CDR1 LNHDA, CDR2 SQIVND (reference sequence). The CDR3 sequence is CASSSSGVTGELFF. For the CDR3, the DNA is TGTGCCAGTAGCTCTAGCGGGGTGACCGGGGAGCTGTTTTTT.

The chain is built from TRBV5-4 and TRBJ1-2; maybe TRBD1 (6 bases). CDR1 and CDR2 from the germline V gene are SGHNT and YYREEE (reference sequence). CDR3 size: 15 residues. V was shortened by 2 bases and J by 5 bases, with 16 bases between the two germline ends. In DNA form, the CDR3 reads TGTGCCAGCAGCTTAGGGGGGGAGGCGGCGTATGGCTACACCTTC. As protein: CASSLGGEAAYGYTF.

The chain links TRBV18 to TRBJ2-7; the match to TRBD2 covers 12 bases. V shed 4 bases, J shed 5 bases, and the junction held 12 bases outside the gene matches. Germline V CDR1 and CDR2: KGHSH, LQKENI. The length of the CDR3 is 17 residues. The CDR3 region has the DNA TGTGCCAGCTCACGTGGACTAGCGGGGTCGGCGGGGAACGAGCAGTACTTC. As protein: CASSRGLAGSAGNEQYF. The variable domain in full, with the rest retrieved from reference TRBV18 and TRBJ2-7, is NAGVMQNPRHLVRRRGQEARLRCSPMKGHSHVYWYRQLPEEGLKFMVYLQKENIIDESGMPKERFSAEFPKEGPSILRIQQVVRGDSAAYFCASSRGLAGSAGNEQYFGPGTRLTVT.

The J gene is TRBJ2-7, the V gene TRBV10-3; the match to TRBD1 covers 10 bases. This CDR3 is 13 amino acids long. V lost 8 bases, J lost 7 bases, and 8 bases stayed unmatched. Germline V CDR1 and CDR2: ENHRY, SYGVKD. The CDR3 protein is CAIQPWTGGEQYF. The CDR3 DNA reads as TGTGCCATCCAACCTTGGACAGGGGGGGAGCAGTACTTC.

V usage is TRBV7-3 and J usage is TRBJ2-2, with D possibly matching TRBD1 (7 bases). CDR3 length: 17 amino acids. Trimming pared 4 bases from V and 1 base from J, leaving 16 bases between. Germline assignment: CDR1 SGHTA and CDR2 FQGTGA. The CDR3 DNA follows: TGTGCCAGCAGCTCCTCGTTCCAGGGGGGGAACACCGGGGAGCTGTTTTTT. It translates to CASSSSFQGGNTGELFF.

This chain links TRBV7-9 with TRBJ1-1; D ambiguous. Germline V CDR1 and CDR2: SEHNR, FQNEAQ (reference sequence). Trimming pared 1 base from V and 6 bases from J, leaving 12 bases between. The CDR3 totals 14 residues. The CDR3 coding sequence is TGTGCCAGCAGCTTAGTGGCGGGGTCACCTGAAGCTTTCTTT. It encodes CASSLVAGSPEAFF.

The CDR3 DNA is TGCAGCGTTGAAGGTGACAGAAGTCAGGGGTTTAACTATGGCTACACCTTC. Protein: CSVEGDRSQGFNYGYTF. V is TRBV29-1 and J is TRBJ1-2; weak D call: TRBD1 (6 bases). Germline CDR1 SQVTM, CDR2 ANQGSEA. The ends were cut back, 1 base at V and 1 base at J, with 19 bases in the middle. This CDR3 is built from 17 residues.

The chain joins TRBV5-1 to TRBJ1-1; the match to TRBD1 covers 10 bases. J lost 7 bases, V lost 3 bases, and 9 bases had no gene match. The CDR3 loop spans 15 amino acids. Per the germline V gene, CDR1 is SGHRS and CDR2 is YFSETQ. Here the CDR3 DNA reads TGCGCCAGCAGCTCCCCCAAGGACAGGGGGATTGAAGCTTTCTTT. This encodes CASSSPKDRGIEAFF.

The rearrangement uses TRBV10-1 and TRBJ2-3; 9 bases map to TRBD2. With 2 bases clipped from V and 11 bases from J, the junction kept 5 bases outside the gene matches. This CDR3 region has 13 residues. CDR1 and CDR2 from the germline V gene are WNHNN and SYGVQD (reference sequence). For the CDR3, the DNA is TGCGCCAGCAGTGAGCCTCCTAGCGGGAAGCAGTATTTT. Residues: CASSEPPSGKQYF.

This clone was observed a handful of times. The chain couples TRBV7-2 to TRBJ2-3; D gene unclear. Trimming stripped 1 base from V and 4 bases from J, with 9 bases between. This CDR3 is 14 amino acids long. CDR1 is SGHTA and CDR2 is FQGNSA in the germline V gene. The CDR3 spells CASSLVPSPDTQYF. The CDR3 bases are TGTGCCAGCAGCTTAGTCCCTTCCCCAGATACGCAGTATTTT.

The gene calls are TRBV5-1 and TRBJ2-6; D is uncertain. This CDR3 spans 16 amino acids. Trimming removed 4 bases from V and 3 bases from J, with 14 bases in between. CDR1 and CDR2 from the germline V gene are SGHRS and YFSETQ. CDR3 sequence (DNA): TGCGCCAGCAGCCCAGGCTGGATTCTTGGGGCCAACGTCCTGACTTTC. Its protein product is CASSPGWILGANVLTF.

The gene calls are TRBV27 and TRBJ1-6, with TRBD1 matching over 7 bases. Germline CDR1 MNHEY, CDR2 SMNVEV (reference sequence). This CDR3 is built from 15 residues. V shed 5 bases, J shed 5 bases, and the junction held 6 bases outside the gene matches. The CDR3 loop is CASSPQGVNNSPLHF. In DNA form, the CDR3 reads TGTGCCAGCAGTCCCCAGGGGGTGAATAATTCACCCCTCCACTTT.

The rearrangement joins TRBV4-1 to TRBJ1-2, with D possibly matching TRBD1 (5 bases). The CDR3 extends over 13 amino acids. V was cut by 1 base and J by 6 bases, with 9 bases left in between. CDR1 and CDR2 from the germline V gene are MGHRA and YSYEKL. This CDR3 reads CASSQAQGDGYTF. CDR3 nucleotide sequence: TGCGCCAGCAGCCAAGCTCAGGGTGATGGCTACACCTTC.

This clone has just a few counts. This chain links TRBV27 with TRBJ2-2; D perhaps matches TRBD1 (5 bases). The CDR3 sequence is 14 residues long. V was trimmed by 5 bases and J by 6 bases, leaving 13 bases between them. CDR1 and CDR2 (germline): MNHEY, SMNVEV (reference sequence). The CDR3 spells CASSPSPGPGELFF. CDR3 coding DNA: TGTGCCAGCAGTCCCTCCCCAGGGCCCGGGGAGCTGTTTTTT.

The V and J genes are TRBV15 and TRBJ1-2, with no clear D. This CDR3 has 15 amino acids. The ends were cut back, 0 bases at V and 1 base at J, with 9 bases in the middle. CDR1 and CDR2 (germline): LNHNV, YYDKDF (reference sequence). The CDR3 loop is CATSRERAVNYGYTF. The CDR3 DNA follows: TGTGCCACCAGCAGAGAGCGGGCAGTTAACTATGGCTACACCTTC.

V is TRBV29-1 and J is TRBJ2-5, with 10 bases that match TRBD2. After removal of 4 bases from V and 2 bases from J, the junction contained 4 bases not matched to a gene. Germline V gene sequence: CDR1 SQVTM, CDR2 ANQGSEA. This CDR3 spans 14 amino acids. Written as DNA, the CDR3 is TGCAGCGTTGTGCTAGCGGGGGTACAAGAGACCCAGTACTTC. As protein: CSVVLAGVQETQYF.

The V call is TRBV29-1, the J call TRBJ2-4; TRBD1 matches at 9 bases. The CDR3 is 13 amino acids. CDR1 and CDR2 from the germline V gene are SQVTM and ANQGSEA. V trimming: 4 bases; J trimming: 3 bases; junction bases outside the gene matches: 1. The CDR3 region is CSVAGQGKNIQYF. In DNA form, the CDR3 reads TGCAGCGTTGCGGGACAGGGCAAAAACATTCAGTACTTC. The full variable domain, in which reference TRBV29-1 and TRBJ2-4 provide the parts outside the CDR3, is SAVISQKPSRDICQRGTSLTIQCQVDSQVTMMFWYRQQPGQSLTLIATANQGSEATYESGFVIDKFPISRPNLTFSTLTVSNMSPEDSSIYLCSVAGQGKNIQYFGAGTRLSVL.

The chain links TRBV7-3 to TRBJ2-3; D gene uncertain. The CDR3 consists of 11 residues. V was pared by 5 bases and J by 3 bases, with 3 bases between. Germline lookup yields CDR1 SGHTA and CDR2 FQGTGA. Here the CDR3 reads CASSQTDTQYF. CDR3 nucleotide sequence: TGTGCCAGCAGCCAAACAGATACGCAGTATTTT.

The rearrangement links TRBV7-5 to TRBJ1-1. TRBV7-5 is recorded as a pseudogene. This CDR3 has 14 amino acids. CDR3 nucleotides: TGTGTCAGAAGCTACGGCCCTAGGTTACCTGAAGCTTTCTTT. It is translated as CVRSYGPRLPEAFF.

The J gene is TRBJ2-5, the V gene TRBV7-8; D not resolved. Germline assignment: CDR1 SGHVS and CDR2 FQNEAQ. Trimming shortened V by 6 bases and J by 2 bases, and 4 bases separated the two germline ends. CDR3 length: 11 amino acids. CDR3: CASSPQETQYF. The CDR3 DNA reads as TGTGCCAGCAGTCCGCAAGAGACCCAGTACTTC.

This chain joins TRBV7-9 and TRBJ1-5; D may be TRBD1 (5 bases). Germline V gene data show CDR1 as SEHNR and CDR2 as FQNEAQ (reference sequence). This CDR3 is built from 12 residues. V shed 2 bases and J shed 9 bases, with 8 bases lying between them. CDR3 residues: CASSLPGLPQHF. The CDR3 DNA reads as TGTGCCAGCAGCTTACCGGGACTGCCCCAGCATTTT.

This chain connects TRBV7-6 to TRBJ1-1; 7 bases agree with TRBD1. This CDR3 comprises 13 residues. The ends lost 5 bases at V and 7 bases at J; junction bases unmatched: 7. The germline gives CDR1 SGHVS, CDR2 FNYEAQ. CDR3 sequence (DNA): TGTGCCAGCAGCCAGGGACAGTCCATTGAAGCTTTCTTT. This codes for CASSQGQSIEAFF.

The chain is built from TRBV6-6 and TRBJ1-6, with TRBD1 matching over 9 bases. The CDR3 contains 15 residues. V gave up 2 bases and J gave up 8 bases; unmatched junction bases: 4. The germline V gene encodes CDR1 MNHNY and CDR2 SVGAGI (reference sequence). CDR3 in amino acids: CASSYLQGADSPLHF. CDR3 coding DNA: TGTGCCAGCAGTTACCTACAGGGGGCAGATTCACCCCTCCACTTT.

J is TRBJ1-5 and V is TRBV28, with 7 bases matching TRBD1. From germline, CDR1 is MDHEN and CDR2 SYDVKM. After removal of 5 bases from V and 7 bases from J, the junction contained 11 bases not matched to a gene. The CDR3 sequence is 15 residues long. CDR3 bases: TGTGCCAGCAGTACCAGACAGGGAGGAAAACAGCCCCAGCATTTT. The encoded protein is CASSTRQGGKQPQHF.

This sequence joins TRBV4-2 and TRBJ2-2; a possible D gene is TRBD2 (6 bases). CDR1 and CDR2 from the germline V gene are LGHNA and YNFKEQ. The CDR3 runs 16 residues. V was cut by 4 bases and J by 2 bases, with 14 bases left in between. CDR3 in DNA: TGTGCCAGCAGCCTAAGTAGCGGAAGTAACACCGGGGAGCTGTTTTTT. Protein: CASSLSSGSNTGELFF.

This sequence joins TRBV29-1 and TRBJ2-7, with 10 bases that match TRBD1. The CDR3 runs to 17 residues. Germline V lookup: CDR1 SQVTM, CDR2 ANQGSEA. The junction had 17 bases not matched to a gene; V was cut back by 4 bases and J by 5 bases. CDR3: CSVVIRQGAISGNEQYF. In DNA form, the CDR3 reads TGCAGCGTTGTCATTCGACAGGGGGCGATCTCTGGGAACGAGCAGTACTTC.

This clone occurred a few times. The CDR3 is CASSALLGAEQYF. CDR3 DNA sequence: TGTGCCAGCAGCGCCCTGCTGGGGGCCGAGCAGTACTTC. This chain links TRBV9 with TRBJ2-7; perhaps TRBD1 as D (6 bases). V gave up 3 bases and J gave up 6 bases, with 13 bases separating them. Germline loops: CDR1 SGDLS, CDR2 YYNGEE. This CDR3 has 13 residues.